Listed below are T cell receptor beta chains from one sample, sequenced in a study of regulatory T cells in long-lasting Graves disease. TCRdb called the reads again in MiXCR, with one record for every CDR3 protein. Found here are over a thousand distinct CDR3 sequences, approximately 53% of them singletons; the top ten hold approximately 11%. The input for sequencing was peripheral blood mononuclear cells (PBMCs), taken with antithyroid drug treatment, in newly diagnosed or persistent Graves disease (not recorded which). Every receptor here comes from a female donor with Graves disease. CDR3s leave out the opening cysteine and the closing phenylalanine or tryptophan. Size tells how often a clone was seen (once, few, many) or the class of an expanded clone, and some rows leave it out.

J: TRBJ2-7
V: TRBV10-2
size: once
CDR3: ASRMGQGGNEQY

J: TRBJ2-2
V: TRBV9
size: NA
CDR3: ASSGISSGELF

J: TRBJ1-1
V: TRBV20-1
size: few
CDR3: SANRANTEAF

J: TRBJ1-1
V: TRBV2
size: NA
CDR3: ASSVFQEMNTEAF

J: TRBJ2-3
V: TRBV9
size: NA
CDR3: ASSGKLTDTQY

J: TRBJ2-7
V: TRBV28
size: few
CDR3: ASSSVGTAAYEQY

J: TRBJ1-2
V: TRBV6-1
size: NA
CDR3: ASSYGGQGDYGYT

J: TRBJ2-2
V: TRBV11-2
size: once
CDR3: ASSLGRGIRGGELF

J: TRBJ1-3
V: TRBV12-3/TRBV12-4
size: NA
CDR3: ASSLGGNTGNTIY

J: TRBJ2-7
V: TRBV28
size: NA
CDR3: ASSFRTAYEQY

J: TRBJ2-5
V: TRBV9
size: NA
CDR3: ASSAGQGLETQY

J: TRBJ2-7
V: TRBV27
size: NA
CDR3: ASGLAAISYEQY

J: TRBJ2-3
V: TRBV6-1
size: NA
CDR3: ASTATTDTQY

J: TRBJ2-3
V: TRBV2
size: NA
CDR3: ASSDSSTADTQY

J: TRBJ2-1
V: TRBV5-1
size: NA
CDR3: ASSLDTGPGNEQF

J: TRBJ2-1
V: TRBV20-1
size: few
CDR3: SASSLAGHNEQF

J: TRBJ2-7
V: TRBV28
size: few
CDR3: ASISPGTSGRNLEQY

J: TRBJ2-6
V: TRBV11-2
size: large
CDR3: ASSLRNPQGSAGANVLT

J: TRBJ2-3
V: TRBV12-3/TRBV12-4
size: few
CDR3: ASSKLFRDIGLAGGPGRRDTQY

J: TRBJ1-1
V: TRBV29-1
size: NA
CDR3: SVNPSRVVDTEAF

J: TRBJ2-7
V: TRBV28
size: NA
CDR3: ASSSPSGSITYEQY

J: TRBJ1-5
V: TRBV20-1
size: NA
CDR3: SATSGSPQH

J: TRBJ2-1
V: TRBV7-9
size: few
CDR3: ASSADRASTRNEQF

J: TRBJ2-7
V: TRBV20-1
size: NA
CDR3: SGGSYEQY

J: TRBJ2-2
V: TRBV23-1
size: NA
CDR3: ASSQSSLLRIRVSNTGELF

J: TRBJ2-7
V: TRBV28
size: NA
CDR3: ASSRGGGRRHEQY

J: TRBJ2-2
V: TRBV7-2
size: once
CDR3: ASSLAGMNTGELF

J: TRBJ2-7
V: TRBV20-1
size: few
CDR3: SAPGVGTYEQY

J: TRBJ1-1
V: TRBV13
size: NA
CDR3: ASSPARGPNTEAF

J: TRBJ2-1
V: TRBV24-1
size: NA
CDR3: ATSVPGTGVNEQF

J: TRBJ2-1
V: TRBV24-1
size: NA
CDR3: ATSAGTSRRYNEQF

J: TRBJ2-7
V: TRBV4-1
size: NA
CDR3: ASSQRAGGDYEQY

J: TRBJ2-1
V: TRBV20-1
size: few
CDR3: SASSSGAKYNEQF

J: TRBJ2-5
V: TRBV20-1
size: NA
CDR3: SAPGDRGQQETQY

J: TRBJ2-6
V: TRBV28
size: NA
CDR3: ASSPRQNSGANVLT

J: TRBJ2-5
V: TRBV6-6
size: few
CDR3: ASSLAPQETQY

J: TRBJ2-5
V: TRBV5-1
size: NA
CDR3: ASSSTSGRREETQY

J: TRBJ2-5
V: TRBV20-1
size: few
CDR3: SARDPSAQETQY

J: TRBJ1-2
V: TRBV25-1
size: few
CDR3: ASSDRGNGYT

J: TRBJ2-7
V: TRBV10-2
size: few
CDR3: TSSTGSYEQY

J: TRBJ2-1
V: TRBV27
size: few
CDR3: ASSPLWASGDLGNEQF

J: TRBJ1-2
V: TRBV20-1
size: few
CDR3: SARDQWQGSYGYT

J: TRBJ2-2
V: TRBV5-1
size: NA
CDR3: ASSPGARNTGELF

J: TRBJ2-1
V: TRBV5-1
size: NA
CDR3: ASSQTSGNYNEQF

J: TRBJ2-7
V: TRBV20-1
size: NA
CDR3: SVSILGDEQY

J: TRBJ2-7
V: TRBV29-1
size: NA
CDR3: SVEGLSGTYPTYEQY

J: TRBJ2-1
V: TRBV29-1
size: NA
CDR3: SVRGYNEQF

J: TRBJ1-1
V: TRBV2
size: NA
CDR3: ASVGGTHEAF

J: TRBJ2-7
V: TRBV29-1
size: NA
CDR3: SVEGATYEQY

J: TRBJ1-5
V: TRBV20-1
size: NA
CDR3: SAGGQGGQPQH

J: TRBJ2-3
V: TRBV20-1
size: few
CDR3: SASESDTQY

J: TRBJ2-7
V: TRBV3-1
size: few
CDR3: ASSPFSGYEQY

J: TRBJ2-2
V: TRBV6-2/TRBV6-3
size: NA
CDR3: ATRSGELF

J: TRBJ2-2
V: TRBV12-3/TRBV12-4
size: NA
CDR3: ASRWGTGTNTGELF